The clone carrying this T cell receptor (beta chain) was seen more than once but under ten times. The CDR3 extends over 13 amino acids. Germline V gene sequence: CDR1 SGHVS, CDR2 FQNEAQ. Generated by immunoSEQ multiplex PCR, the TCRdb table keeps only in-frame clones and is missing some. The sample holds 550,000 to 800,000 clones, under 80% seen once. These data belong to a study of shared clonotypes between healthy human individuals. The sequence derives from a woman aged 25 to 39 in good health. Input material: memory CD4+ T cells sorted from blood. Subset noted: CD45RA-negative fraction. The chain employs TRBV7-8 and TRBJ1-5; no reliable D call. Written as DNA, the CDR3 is TGTAACGCACCGGGAAGAAACAATCAGCCCCAGCATTTT. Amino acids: CNAPGRNNQPQHF. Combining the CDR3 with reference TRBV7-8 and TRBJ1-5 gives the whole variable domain GAGVSQSPRYKVAKRGQDVALRCDPISGHVSLFWYQQALGQGPEFLTYFQNEAQLDKSGLPSDRFFAERPEGSVSTLKIQRTQQEDSAVYLCNAPGRNNQPQHFGDGTRLSIL.